This TCR beta chain derives from a study of tumor-infiltrating lymphocytes in primary liver carcinoma. At the level of the study: Every patient in the cohort had a primary liver carcinoma. That carcinoma was treated by surgical resection.

The researchers obtained blood RNA from unsorted whole blood and also extracted germline DNA. This clonotype was counted only a few times. Its antigen remains unknown. TCR beta cDNA was made from 400 to 500 ng total RNA with a constant-region primer. Amplification in three nested multiplex PCR rounds with slightly modified ARM-PCR gave rise to TCR beta libraries. TCRdb reprocessed the multiplex PCR reads via MiXCR and lists one record per CDR3 protein. Seen here are 250,000 to 350,000 distinct CDR3 sequences, around 50% observed once, and the top ten hold approximately 15%. Findings and limits, study-wide: Top-250-clone fractions were significantly higher in tumors than in blood (p = 0.039).

Sequencing input: peripheral blood. The receptor's source is a woman aged 25 to 39 with primary liver carcinoma and hepatitis B virus infection.

The CDR3: CASRSGYEQYF. CDR3 nucleotide sequence: TGTGCCAGCAGGTCCGGCTACGAGCAGTACTTC. The V and J genes are TRBV7-8 and TRBJ2-7; D gene ambiguous. Germline V gene data show CDR1 as SGHVS and CDR2 as FQNEAQ. Trimming pared 6 bases from V and 3 bases from J, leaving 6 bases between. This CDR3 comprises 11 residues.